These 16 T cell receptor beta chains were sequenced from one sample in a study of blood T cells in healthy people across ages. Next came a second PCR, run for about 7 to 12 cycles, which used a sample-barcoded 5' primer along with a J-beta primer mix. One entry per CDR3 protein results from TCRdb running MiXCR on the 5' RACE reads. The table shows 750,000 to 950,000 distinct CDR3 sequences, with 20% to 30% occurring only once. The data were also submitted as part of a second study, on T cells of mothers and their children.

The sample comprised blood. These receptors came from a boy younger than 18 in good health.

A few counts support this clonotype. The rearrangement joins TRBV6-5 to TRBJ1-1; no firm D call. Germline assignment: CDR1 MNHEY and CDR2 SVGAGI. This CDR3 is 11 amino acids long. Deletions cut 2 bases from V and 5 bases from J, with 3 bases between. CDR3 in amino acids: CASSYETEAFF. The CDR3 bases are TGTGCCAGCAGTTACGAGACTGAAGCTTTCTTT.

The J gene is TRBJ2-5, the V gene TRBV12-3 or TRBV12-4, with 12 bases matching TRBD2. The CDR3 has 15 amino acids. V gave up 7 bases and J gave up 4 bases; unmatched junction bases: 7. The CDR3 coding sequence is TGTGCCAGCACCACCCTAGCGGGGGGGCCAGAGACCCAGTACTTC. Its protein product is CASTTLAGGPETQYF.

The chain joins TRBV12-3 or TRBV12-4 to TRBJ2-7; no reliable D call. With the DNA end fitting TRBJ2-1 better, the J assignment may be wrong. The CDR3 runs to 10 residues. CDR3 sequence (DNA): TGTGCCACAAGCTACAATGAGCAGTTCTTC. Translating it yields CATSYNEQFF.

The CDR3 bases are TGCGCCAGCCCGCCCGTGGTAGTGAGTAATGAGCAGTTCTTC. Its translation: CASPPVVVSNEQFF. This sequence joins TRBV5-1 and TRBJ2-1; no reliable D call. V was cut by 7 bases and J by 7 bases, with 18 bases left in between. Germline CDR1 and CDR2: SGHRS and YFSETQ. This CDR3 comprises 14 residues.

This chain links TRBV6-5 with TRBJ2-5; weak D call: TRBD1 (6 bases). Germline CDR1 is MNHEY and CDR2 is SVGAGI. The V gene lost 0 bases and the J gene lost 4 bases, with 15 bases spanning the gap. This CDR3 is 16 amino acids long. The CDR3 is CASSYSAGDDLETQYF. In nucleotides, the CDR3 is TGTGCCAGCAGTTACTCGGCAGGGGATGATTTAGAGACCCAGTACTTC.

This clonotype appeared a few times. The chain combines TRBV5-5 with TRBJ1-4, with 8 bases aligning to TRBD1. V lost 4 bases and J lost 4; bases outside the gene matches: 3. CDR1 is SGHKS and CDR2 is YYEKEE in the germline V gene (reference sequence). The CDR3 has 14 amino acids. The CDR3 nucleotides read TGTGCCAGCAGCCGGACAGGGATTAATGAAAAACTGTTTTTT. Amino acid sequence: CASSRTGINEKLFF.

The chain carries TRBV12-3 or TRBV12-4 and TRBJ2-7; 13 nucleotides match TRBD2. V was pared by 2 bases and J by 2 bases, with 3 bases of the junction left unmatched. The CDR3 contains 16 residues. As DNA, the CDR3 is TGTGCCAGCAGTTTATCACTAGCGGGGGGGCCCTACGAGCAGTACTTC. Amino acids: CASSLSLAGGPYEQYF.

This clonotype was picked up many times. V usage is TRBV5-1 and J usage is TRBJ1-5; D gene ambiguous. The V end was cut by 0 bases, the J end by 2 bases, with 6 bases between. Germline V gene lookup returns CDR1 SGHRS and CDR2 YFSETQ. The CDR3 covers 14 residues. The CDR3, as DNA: TGCGCCAGCAGCTTGGGGGCAGGCAATCAGCCCCAGCATTTT. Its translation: CASSLGAGNQPQHF.

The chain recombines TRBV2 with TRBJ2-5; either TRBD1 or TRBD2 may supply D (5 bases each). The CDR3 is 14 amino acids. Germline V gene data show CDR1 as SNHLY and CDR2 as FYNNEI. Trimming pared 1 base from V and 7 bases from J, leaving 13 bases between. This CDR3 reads CASSEEWGWGTQYF. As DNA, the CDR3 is TGTGCCAGCAGTGAAGAGTGGGGGTGGGGGACCCAGTACTTC.

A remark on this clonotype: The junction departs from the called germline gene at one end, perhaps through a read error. The CDR3 region has the DNA TGTGCCAGCTCCGAAGATACCCAGTACTTC. Translating it yields CASSEDTQYF. The chain links TRBV6-1 to TRBJ2-5; D is unresolved. The CDR3 is 10 amino acids. Germline CDR1 reads MNHNS; CDR2 reads SASEGT.

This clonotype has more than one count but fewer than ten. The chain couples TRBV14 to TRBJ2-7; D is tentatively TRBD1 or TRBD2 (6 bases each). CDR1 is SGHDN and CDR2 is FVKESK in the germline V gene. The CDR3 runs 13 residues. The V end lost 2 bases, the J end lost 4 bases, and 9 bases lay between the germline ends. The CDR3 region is CASSQLGGYEQYF. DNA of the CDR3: TGTGCCAGCAGCCAATTAGGGGGGTACGAGCAGTACTTC.

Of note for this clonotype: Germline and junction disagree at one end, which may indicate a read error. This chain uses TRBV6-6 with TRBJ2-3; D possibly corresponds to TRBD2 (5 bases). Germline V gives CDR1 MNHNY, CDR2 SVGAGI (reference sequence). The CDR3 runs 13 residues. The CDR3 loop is CASSYGPPGVEKF. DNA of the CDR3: TGTGCCAGCAGTTACGGCCCCCCCGGGGTGGAGAAGTTT.

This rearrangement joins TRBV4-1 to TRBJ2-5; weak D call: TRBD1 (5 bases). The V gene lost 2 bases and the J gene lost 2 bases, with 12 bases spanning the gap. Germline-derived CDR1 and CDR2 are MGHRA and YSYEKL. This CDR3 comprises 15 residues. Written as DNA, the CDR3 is TGCGCCAGCAGCCAAACGACATCAGGGCAAGAGACCCAGTACTTC. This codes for CASSQTTSGQETQYF.

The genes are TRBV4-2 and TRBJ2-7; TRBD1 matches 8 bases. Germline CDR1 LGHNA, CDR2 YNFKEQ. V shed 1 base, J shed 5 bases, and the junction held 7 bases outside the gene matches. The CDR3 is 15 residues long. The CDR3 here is CASSQGPTGDNEQYF. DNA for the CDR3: TGTGCCAGCAGCCAAGGACCGACAGGGGACAACGAGCAGTACTTC.

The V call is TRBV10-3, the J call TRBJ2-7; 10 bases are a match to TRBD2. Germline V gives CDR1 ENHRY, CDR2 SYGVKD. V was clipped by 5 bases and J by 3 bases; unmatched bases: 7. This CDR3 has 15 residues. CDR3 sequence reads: CAISKASGGGYEQYF. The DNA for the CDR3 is TGTGCCATCAGTAAAGCTAGCGGGGGAGGCTACGAGCAGTACTTC.

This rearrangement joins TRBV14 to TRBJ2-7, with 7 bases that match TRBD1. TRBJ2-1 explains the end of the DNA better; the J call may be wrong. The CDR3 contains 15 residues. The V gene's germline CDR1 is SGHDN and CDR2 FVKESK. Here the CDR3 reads CASSQETGIFDEQFF. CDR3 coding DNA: TGTGCCAGCAGCCAAGAGACAGGGATTTTCGATGAGCAGTTCTTC.